The text below deals with one T cell receptor (beta chain). Its antigen remains unknown. The sample belongs to a study of siplizumab effects on memory and regulatory T cells. General study points: Roughly 80-96% of proliferating CD4+ or CD8+ clones lacked an assignable naive or memory phenotype.

Libraries were prepared by immunoSEQ multiplex PCR; TCRdb keeps only in-frame clonotypes and omits some of them. The sample lists roughly 75,000 clones, 93% occurring once. The receptor was derived from a human donor in good health. The sample was CD8+ T cells sorted from blood.

The CDR3 spells CASSADSNQPQHF. The CDR3 coding sequence is TGTGCCAGCAGCGCTGACAGCAATCAGCCCCAGCATTTT. The V and J genes are TRBV7-9 and TRBJ1-5; D call uncertain. The CDR3 consists of 13 residues. V was cut by 5 bases and J by 1 base, with 6 bases left in between. Germline CDR1 is SEHNR and CDR2 is FQNEAQ (reference sequence).